One and the same sample provided the 17 T cell receptor beta chains below, sequenced in a study of T cells in narcolepsy. TCRdb's table, derived via immunoSEQ multiplex PCR, lists solely in-frame clones and lacks some. The sample lists 25,000 to 35,000 clones; around 87% were seen once. Sequenced sample: memory (CD45RA-) CD4+ T cells from blood. The source of these receptors is a human donor in good health.

The V and J genes are TRBV7-2 and TRBJ2-5; 7 nucleotides agree with TRBD1. Per germline, CDR1 SGHTA and CDR2 FQGNSA. Unmatched junction bases numbered 2, after V lost 5 bases and J lost 5 bases. The CDR3 has 12 amino acids. CDR3 protein: CASSTGQETQYF. Written as DNA, the CDR3 is TGTGCCAGCAGCACGGGACAGGAGACCCAGTACTTC.

The V and J genes are TRBV5-4 and TRBJ1-2, with D uncertain. V was pared by 0 bases and J by 8 bases, with 14 bases between. This CDR3 has 14 amino acids. The germline CDR1 and CDR2 sequences are SGHNT and YYREEE (reference sequence). The CDR3 sequence: CASSLAALLGGYTF. The CDR3 bases are TGTGCCAGCAGCTTGGCAGCTTTACTGGGAGGCTACACCTTC. The full variable domain, with the rest looked up from reference TRBV5-4 and TRBJ1-2, is ETGVTQSPTHLIKTRGQQVTLRCSSQSGHNTVSWYQQALGQGPQFIFQYYREEENGRGNFPPRFSGLQFPNYSSELNVNALELDDSALYLCASSLAALLGGYTFGSGTRLTVV.

The CDR3, as DNA: TGTGCCTGGAGTGTCAGGAGCGGGGGGCCGTCCTACAATGAGCAGTTCTTC. This sequence encodes CAWSVRSGGPSYNEQFF. The rearrangement links TRBV30 to TRBJ2-1, with 9 bases fitting TRBD2. Trimming removed 0 bases from V and 1 base from J; junction bases left unmatched: 7. The V gene's germline CDR1 is GTSNPN and CDR2 SVGIG (reference sequence). The CDR3 extends over 17 amino acids.

The chain carries TRBV5-1 and TRBJ2-7; D is uncertain. CDR3 length equals 13 residues. CDR1 and CDR2 (germline): SGHRS, YFSETQ. V was clipped by 1 base and J by 4 bases, with 9 bases between them. The CDR3 nucleotides read TGCGCCAGCAGCTTGTCGGGTCGGTACGAGCAGTACTTC. Translating gives CASSLSGRYEQYF.

This chain's CDR3 is CAIAGGLGHQPQHF. CDR3 DNA sequence: TGTGCCATTGCTGGGGGGCTCGGCCATCAGCCCCAGCATTTT. The chain employs TRBV10-3 and TRBJ1-5; tentatively, D is TRBD1 (6 bases). Germline V CDR1 and CDR2: ENHRY, SYGVKD. V was pared by 9 bases and J by 5 bases, with 17 bases between. This CDR3 spans 14 amino acids.

The rearrangement links TRBV5-8 to TRBJ2-7, with 10 bases identical to TRBD1. The V and J ends lost 3 bases and 6 bases, in that order; junction bases with no gene match: 6. The CDR3 is 14 residues long. Germline-derived CDR1 and CDR2 are SGHTS and YDEGEE. CDR3 nucleotides: TGTGCCAGCAGCTCTTCGGGACAGGGGTTCGAGCAGTACTTC. Its protein is CASSSSGQGFEQYF. Combining the CDR3 with reference TRBV5-8 and TRBJ2-7 gives the whole variable domain EAGVTQSPTHLIKTRGQQATLRCSPISGHTSVYWYQQALGLGLQFLLWYDEGEERNRGNFPPRFSGRQFPNYSSELNVNALELEDSALYLCASSSSGQGFEQYFGPGTRLTVT.

The chain uses TRBV9 and TRBJ2-3, with TRBD1 as a possible D gene (6 bases). V was cut by 4 bases and J by 14 bases, with 20 bases left in between. Germline-derived CDR1 and CDR2 are SGDLS and YYNGEE. This CDR3 comprises 13 residues. CDR3 sequence reads: CASSPRGAGRPYF. For the CDR3, the DNA is TGTGCCAGCAGCCCCAGGGGTGCGGGCCGGCCGTATTTT.

V and J are TRBV11-3 and TRBJ1-1; weak D call: TRBD1 (5 bases). Germline CDR1 reads SGHNT; CDR2 reads YENEEA. The CDR3 has 14 residues. Trimming left V 6 bases short and J 1 base short, with 12 bases between. CDR3 region: CASSLGGGNTEAFF. The CDR3, as DNA: TGTGCCAGCAGTCTTGGGGGAGGGAACACTGAAGCTTTCTTT.

The rearrangement uses TRBV5-1 and TRBJ2-3; TRBD2 matches at 9 bases. V lost 0 bases to trimming and J lost 1 base; unmatched junction nucleotides: 6. Germline V gene lookup returns CDR1 SGHRS and CDR2 YFSETQ. The CDR3 runs 17 residues. The CDR3 here is CASSLDGRLAGTDTQYF. CDR3 DNA sequence: TGCGCCAGCAGCTTGGATGGAAGACTAGCGGGCACAGATACGCAGTATTTT.

The V gene is TRBV7-8, the J gene TRBJ2-3; D ambiguous. The germline V and J ends were trimmed by 5 bases and 3 bases, with 9 bases remaining between them. Germline loops: CDR1 SGHVS, CDR2 FQNEAQ. CDR3 length equals 13 residues. CDR3 sequence reads: CASSRLRTDTQYF. DNA of the CDR3: TGTGCCAGCAGCCGCCTTCGAACAGATACGCAGTATTTT.

The J gene is TRBJ2-5, the V gene TRBV7-2, with D tentatively TRBD1 or TRBD2 (7 bases each). The CDR3 covers 14 residues. Deletions cut 8 bases from V and 4 bases from J, with 17 bases between. In germline, CDR1 is SGHTA, CDR2 FQGNSA. The CDR3 region is CASSRSRGGETQYF. The CDR3 DNA is TGTGCCAGCTCCCGTTCCAGGGGGGGAGAGACCCAGTACTTC. Together with reference TRBV7-2 and TRBJ2-5, the CDR3 gives the full variable domain: GAGVSQSPSNKVTEKGKDVELRCDPISGHTALYWYRQSLGQGLEFLIYFQGNSAPDKSGLPSDRFSAERTGGSVSTLTIQRTQQEDSAVYLCASSRSRGGETQYFGPGTRLLVL.

The V gene is TRBV2, the J gene TRBJ2-1; tentatively, D is TRBD1 (7 bases). Germline V CDR1 and CDR2: SNHLY, FYNNEI. There are 15 residues in the CDR3. The ends were cut back, 6 bases at V and 3 bases at J, with 15 bases in the middle. As DNA, the CDR3 is TGTGCCAGCAGCCCAGGGGGGACTGGCTACAATGAGCAGTTCTTC. Translation gives CASSPGGTGYNEQFF.

V gene TRBV5-1 combines with J gene TRBJ1-3; 9 bases align to TRBD1. V dropped 3 bases and J dropped 2; count of bases not matched to a gene: 0. This CDR3 has 14 amino acids. CDR1 and CDR2 (germline): SGHRS, YFSETQ. The CDR3 DNA reads as TGCGCCAGCAGCTGGACAGGGGCTGGAAACACCATATATTTT. This gives the protein CASSWTGAGNTIYF.

This sequence joins TRBV7-9 and TRBJ1-5, with 8 bases fitting TRBD1. Germline loops: CDR1 SEHNR, CDR2 FQNEAQ (reference sequence). J gave up 4 bases and V 5 bases, and 4 bases lay outside the gene matches. The length of the CDR3 is 14 residues. CDR3 in DNA: TGTGCCAGCAGCGGACAGGGAGGAAATCAGCCCCAGCATTTT. This codes for CASSGQGGNQPQHF.

The rearrangement links TRBV4-3 to TRBJ1-2; D gene unclear. V shed 0 bases and J shed 8 bases, with 10 bases lying between them. CDR3 length: 13 residues. Germline CDR1 is LGHNA and CDR2 is YSLEER. CDR3 coding DNA: TGCGCCAGCAGCCAAGATAGCGACGGGGGCTACACCTTC. The encoded protein is CASSQDSDGGYTF.

J is TRBJ1-2 and V is TRBV6-6, with TRBD1 matching over 8 bases. Germline CDR1 MNHNY, CDR2 SVGAGI (reference sequence). There are 16 residues in the CDR3. The V segment lost 2 bases and the J segment 2 bases; nucleotides outside the gene matches: 7. As DNA, the CDR3 is TGTGCCAGCAGTTACCCGACAGGGGCCAGGAACTATGGCTACACCTTC. The encoded protein is CASSYPTGARNYGYTF.

V gene TRBV2 combines with J gene TRBJ2-1, with D tentatively TRBD2 (6 bases). The CDR3 covers 14 residues. CDR1 is SNHLY and CDR2 is FYNNEI in the germline V gene. The V end was cut by 9 bases, the J end by 1 base, with 13 bases between. This chain's CDR3 is CASHPGLSYNEQFF. DNA for the CDR3: TGTGCCAGTCACCCGGGACTTTCCTACAATGAGCAGTTCTTC.